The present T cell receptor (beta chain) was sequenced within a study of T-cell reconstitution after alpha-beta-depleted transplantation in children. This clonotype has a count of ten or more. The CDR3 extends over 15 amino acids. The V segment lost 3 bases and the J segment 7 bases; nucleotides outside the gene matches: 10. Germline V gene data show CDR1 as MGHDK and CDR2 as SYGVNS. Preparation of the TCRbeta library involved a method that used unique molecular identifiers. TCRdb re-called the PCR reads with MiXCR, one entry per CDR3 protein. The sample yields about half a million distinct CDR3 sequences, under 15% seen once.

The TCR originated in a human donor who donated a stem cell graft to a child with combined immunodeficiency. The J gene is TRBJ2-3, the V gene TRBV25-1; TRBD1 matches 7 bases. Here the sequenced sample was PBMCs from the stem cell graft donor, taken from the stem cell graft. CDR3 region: CASSDPGTDTYTQYF. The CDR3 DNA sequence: TGTGCCAGCAGTGATCCCGGGACAGACACTTATACGCAGTATTTT.